This TCR beta chain was identified in a study of cytomegalovirus exposure and HLA in healthy donors (dated by TCRdb to 2016 to 2017). Describing the broader study: An earlier analysis of 587 of the donors reported around 280 Gb of sequence data and roughly 120 million unique TCR beta sequences obtained from roughly 180 million T cells. Rather than drawing on any new phenotypic data, the later analysis identified candidate immune exposures from TCR beta sequences and the way those sequences occurred across donors. A later genetic analysis took genome-wide SNP genotypes for about three fifths of the roughly 670 donors and used that subset as a discovery cohort. Using immunosequencing, the study profiled T cell repertoires from approximately 700 subjects and related those repertoires to cytomegalovirus serostatus. The study aimed to test whether cataloging public T cell receptors could reveal signatures of past pathogen exposure. In an earlier analysis of 587 of the donors, high-throughput TCR beta sequencing was used to judge whether each TCR beta V gene segment behaved as functional or pseudogenic. Across approximately 420 genotyped donors of the cohort, an average of about 200,000 unique TCR beta nucleotide sequences per donor were sequenced, and around 19% of those sequences were non-productive. Alongside the repertoire data, information on donor age, sex, ethnicity and CMV serostatus was compiled. Typing coverage differed by locus: A, B, C, DRB1 and DQB1 were typed in roughly 620-630 donors, DQA1 in approximately 520, DPA1 in over 600, and DPB1 in 400 to 480. A later analysis re-analyzed previously published TCR beta repertoires from roughly 690 donors and added high-resolution HLA genotyping to study TCR occurrence patterns. High-throughput TCR immunosequencing, statistical association of individual TCRs with disease status, and machine learning were combined to predict cytomegalovirus infection status. About five DR-DQ haplotypes were treated as single units for association and clustering because of strong linkage in the cohort. Among the roughly 430 genotyped donors, around 81% belonged to the genetic ancestry cluster associated with self-reported Caucasian donors. Class I and class II HLA loci were covered by the typing at four-digit resolution. All discovery cohort repertoires had been generated using a single sequencing platform. Along with the roughly 700-subject first cohort, a separate validation cohort of around 120 different subjects was used. Roughly 320 gigabases of sequencing data and approximately 91 million unique TCR sequences made up an early release that covered several hundred HLA-typed donors. The study at large found these results: Correlated functional status among segregating V segments might be attributable to linkage disequilibrium, but an unknown experimental factor could not be ruled out. Immune exposure information for the cohort was limited to CMV serostatus. Because some donors lacked HLA typing at each locus, the association tests relied only on the typed subset. In a later analysis, HLA-associated TCR beta chains showed more clonal expansion and lower generation probabilities than non-associated chains that were equally common. A later analysis reported that several top co-occurrence clusters appeared linked to parvovirus B19, influenza, CMV and Epstein-Barr virus. At a false discovery rate of 0.05, a later analysis linked around 17,000 TCR beta sequences to specific HLA alleles. Most TCR sequences were seen in very few donors, while some public TCRs were found in many individuals. A further reported finding was that TCR beta sequences accurately predicted the HLA-A and HLA-B alleles for most subjects in the first cohort. V-gene and J-gene trimming of TCR beta chains was associated with a missense DCLRE1C variant in a later genetic analysis, and the association was replicated in an independent cohort. When HLA alleles, especially DR and DQ, strongly co-occurred, attributing TCR associations to individual alleles was difficult. The presence/absence analyses assumed that sequencing depth was roughly uniform across donors, and that assumption may not be true. Because counts were too low, more than 15 rarely observed V segments, including chromosome 9 orphons, were excluded from the earlier analysis of 587 of the donors. A cluster of highly shared sequence variants was judged likely to be a technical artifact of the sequencing pipeline. Cytomegalovirus status was reported to be diagnosed by the classifier with high specificity and sensitivity in both the original and validation cohorts. In the study, 164 TCR beta chains were listed as associated with cytomegalovirus. Only TCR beta chains were sequenced in this cohort, and the absence of alpha or paired-chain data limited detectable features. In a later analysis, the rate of TCR association differed among HLA loci, with DRB1 alleles having the most associated TCRs and HLA-C alleles having the fewest. In vitro tests confirmed that a few of the cytomegalovirus-associated TCR beta chains recognize cytomegalovirus antigens. According to a later analysis, most CMV-associated TCR beta chains appeared to be HLA-restricted, and the HLA associations seemed to be driven largely by CMV exposure. Broadly in line with IMGT annotations, most TCR beta V segments showed up in productive rearrangements about 90% or about 30% of the time in an earlier analysis of 587 of the donors. Because the 87-base-pair reads could not distinguish some IMGT-functional V segments, including TRBV6-2 and TRBV6-3, those segments were excluded. According to the authors, the approach could potentially be generalized to other disease states and immunological phenotypes. According to a later genetic analysis, donors in an Asian-associated ancestry cluster had fewer N-insertions in productive TCRs than the approximately 650-donor mean.

To prepare the library, the immunoSEQ multiplex PCR assay was applied. For the multiplex PCR, a mixture combining 60 forward primers for TCR Vbeta segments and 13 reverse primers for TCR Jbeta segments was used. Amplification of the CDR3 region of rearranged TCR beta genes was performed with a multiplex PCR assay on genomic DNA. Amplified TCR beta libraries were sequenced as 87-base-pair reads on the Illumina HiSeq System. The original pipeline was this. A later analysis counted about 80 million unique TCR beta chains across the 666 repertoires, and 9 million to 14 million of these chains were shared by at least two donors. To remove PCR and sequencing errors, raw reads were error-corrected and collapsed into unique sequences using a nearest-neighbor algorithm that merged closely related sequences. To assign V, D and J gene segments, CDR3 sequences were aligned to IMGT reference sequences. For a sequence to be retained, a match of at least six nucleotides to both a V gene segment and a J gene segment was required. Rearrangements were classified as productive when the CDR3 lacked stop codons and remained in frame with V and J, and all other rearrangements were classified as non-productive. CDR3 was defined by IMGT convention, running from the second conserved V-encoded cysteine to the conserved J-encoded phenylalanine. The earlier analysis of 500 to 600 of the donors excluded sequences that lacked an unambiguous match to a single V gene segment. An earlier analysis of some 610 of the donors called V segments functional above 56.7% productive rearrangements and segregating when the between-donor standard deviation exceeded 5%. A statistical classification framework was developed to diagnose cytomegalovirus status using the catalog of TCR beta chain sequences. A later analysis assigned V and J genes by comparing TCR nucleotide sequences with IMGT/GENE-DB human TR gene sequences. In a later analysis, CDR3 sequences and most-parsimonious VDJ recombination scenarios were assigned using the TCRdist pipeline. A later analysis defined each TCR beta chain by its CDR3 amino acid sequence plus V-gene family, and excluded reads lacking a unique V-gene family. As a way to deal with suspected cross-contamination and a sequencing artifact, a later analysis dropped roughly 600 nucleotide sequences that were highly shared and had low generation probability. A later analysis calculated a clonal expansion index for each public chain from normalized within-repertoire ranks of inferred template counts. In a later analysis, generation probabilities were computed with a VDJ recombination model fitted to out-of-frame rearrangements, and the resulting probabilities were checked against IGoR. A later analysis scored TCR-TCR, TCR-HLA and TCR-CMV co-occurrence with hypergeometric tests, applying a repertoire-size bias correction to TCR pairs. False discovery rates were estimated in a later analysis by permuting HLA or CMV assignments 20 times. In a later analysis, co-occurring TCRs were grouped with DBSCAN, and TCRdist sequence similarity was added when clustering was performed within HLA-allele-positive subsets. Co-occurrence clustering excluded repertoires with fewer than 30,000 or more than 120,000 public chains, plus five with anomalous nucleotide sharing. TCRdb retrieved this table from immuneACCESS and kept in-frame rearrangements only. Not all clones are present; in checked studies, unresolved V genes account for under half, and no reason is known for the remainder. The V and J calls and clone size were taken over from that table, and D and trimming were inferred from the DNA. This sample lists some 85,000 clones; about four fifths were detected once. The leading ten clones occupy almost 6% of the sample.

The cohort consisted of 650 to 700 healthy bone marrow donors. At the time of sampling, every cohort member was nominally healthy, though immune exposures that went unrecorded were likely present. The donor was CMV seropositive and was included in the group of 250 to 300 seropositive cohort members. Each donor provided a peripheral blood sample, and peripheral blood mononuclear cells were used for TCR beta sequencing. The Qiagen DNeasy Blood Extraction Kit was used to extract genomic DNA from the blood cell samples. From its cysteine to its phenylalanine, the CDR3 spans 15 amino acids. Only CDR3 DNA remains: 45 bases, in frame from the first base. Germline trimming: 5 bases from V, 6 bases from J; junction bases outside gene matches: 10. From a lookup of the germline V gene (reference sequence), CDR1 and CDR2 are LNHDA and SQIVND. As regards this clone: Its antigen is still unknown. Base qualities are not recorded, but no much larger clone differs from it by a single base.

The receptor comes from a man younger than 35 in good health and CMV-seropositive. The rearrangement joined TRBV19 to TRBJ1-1, with 9 central nucleotides matching TRBD1. Sequencing was performed on PBMCs. The DNA sequence is TGTGCCAGTAGTCCCCCTCCGGGACAGGGTTCTGAAGCTTTCTTT. This gives the protein CASSPPPGQGSEAFF.